These T cell receptor beta chains were read from a single sample in a study of T cells in Graves' hyperthyroidism and ophthalmopathy. A single record per CDR3 protein comes from TCRdb applying MiXCR to the multiplex PCR reads. The sample yields 350,000 or so distinct CDR3 sequences, 18% seen once. The sample was blood. These receptors were obtained from a woman aged 40 to 49 with Graves' ophthalmopathy. The CDR3 runs from the conserved cysteine through the conserved F or W. Each record gives: J gene, V gene, D gene, clone size, CDR3 protein, CDR3 DNA. D genes are given only for firm matches. Clone size, where shown, is once, few, many, or a class for clones that have expanded.

TRBJ2-2	TRBV12-3/TRBV12-4	TRBD2	-	CASSTRTSGLLNTGELFF	TGTGCCAGCAGTACCCGGACTAGCGGACTCCTGAACACCGGGGAGCTGTTTTTT
TRBJ1-5	TRBV30	TRBD1	many	CAWGQGLNQPQHF	TGTGCCTGGGGACAGGGCTTGAATCAGCCCCAGCATTTT
TRBJ2-7	TRBV5-4	TRBD1	-	CASSFGTEPYEQYF	TGTGCCAGCAGCTTTGGGACAGAACCCTACGAGCAGTACTTC
TRBJ2-2	TRBV6-2/TRBV6-3	TRBD2	few	CASSYSTSGVTNTGELFF	TGTGCCAGCAGTTACTCGACTAGCGGAGTTACGAACACCGGGGAGCTGTTTTTT
TRBJ2-5	TRBV20-1	TRBD2	-	CSASVAGGQETQYF	TGCAGTGCTTCCGTAGCGGGAGGGCAAGAGACCCAGTACTTC
TRBJ2-4	TRBV28	-	many	CASSYPAELAKNIQYF	TGTGCCAGCAGTTATCCCGCGGAACTAGCCAAAAACATTCAGTACTTC
TRBJ1-5	TRBV15	-	many	CATSSGSGFGNQPQHF	TGTGCCACCAGCAGTGGTTCGGGGTTTGGCAATCAGCCCCAGCATTTT
TRBJ1-1	TRBV5-1	-	many	CASSPDGGNTEAFF	TGCGCCAGCAGCCCTGATGGGGGGAACACTGAAGCTTTCTTT
TRBJ2-2	TRBV3-1	-	-	CASSQDSVTGELFF	TGTGCCAGCAGCCAAGATAGTGTCACCGGGGAGCTGTTTTTT
TRBJ2-2	TRBV6-5	TRBD1	many	CASSYSNRGGSGELFF	TGTGCCAGCAGTTACTCAAACAGGGGCGGGTCCGGGGAGCTGTTTTTT
TRBJ2-2	TRBV6-1	TRBD2	many	CASSSPSGANTGELFF	TGTGCCAGCAGCAGTCCTAGCGGGGCGAACACCGGGGAGCTGTTTTTT
TRBJ1-1	TRBV5-1	-	many	CASSLDRVVDEAFF	TGCGCCAGCAGCTTGGACAGGGTGGTCGATGAAGCTTTCTTT
TRBJ2-5	TRBV11-2	-	many	CASSLDNPLDTRETQYF	TGTGCCAGCAGCTTAGACAACCCGCTAGATACAAGAGAGACCCAGTACTTC
TRBJ2-7	TRBV6-1	TRBD1	-	CASSESRAGGPYEQYF	TGTGCCAGCAGTGAAAGTCGTGCAGGGGGTCCCTACGAGCAGTACTTC
TRBJ2-7	TRBV30	TRBD1	many	CAWSDDRGSYEQYF	TGTGCCTGGAGTGATGACAGGGGGTCCTACGAGCAGTACTTC
TRBJ2-7	TRBV9	-	many	CASSGGRGEQYF	TGTGCCAGCAGCGGAGGTAGAGGCGAGCAGTACTTC
TRBJ2-7	TRBV27	-	many	CASSFRGRGEQYF	TGTGCCAGCAGTTTCAGGGGAAGGGGCGAGCAGTACTTC
TRBJ1-2	TRBV3-1	-	many	CASSSRDSNYGYTF	TGTGCCAGCAGCTCCAGGGATTCCAACTATGGCTACACCTTC
TRBJ1-2	TRBV28	TRBD1	many	CASSSLDREVGDGYTF	TGTGCCAGCAGTTCCCTCGACAGGGAGGTTGGGGATGGCTACACCTTC
TRBJ2-7	TRBV5-4	-	many	CASSPKQGGEQYF	TGTGCCAGCAGTCCGAAACAGGGAGGCGAGCAGTACTTC
TRBJ2-2	TRBV19	-	many	CASRKPSGELFF	TGTGCCAGCAGGAAGCCTTCGGGGGAGCTGTTTTTT
TRBJ2-7	TRBV5-1	TRBD2	many	CASSLNAGVNEQYF	TGCGCCAGCAGCTTGAATGCGGGAGTAAACGAGCAGTACTTC
TRBJ2-7	TRBV6-2/TRBV6-3	-	many	CASSFHVYEQYF	TGTGCCAGCAGTTTCCACGTTTACGAGCAGTACTTC
TRBJ2-7	TRBV29-1	TRBD2	many	CSAVLAGAREQYF	TGCAGCGCCGTGCTAGCGGGAGCTCGGGAGCAGTACTTC
TRBJ1-1	TRBV20-1	-	many	CSARVSRGEGTEAFF	TGCAGTGCTAGAGTTAGTCGGGGGGAGGGCACTGAAGCTTTCTTT
TRBJ1-2	TRBV12-3/TRBV12-4	-	many	CASSLRAWGARYYGYTF	TGTGCCAGCAGTCTACGCGCTTGGGGGGCGCGTTACTATGGCTACACCTTC
TRBJ2-1	TRBV19	TRBD1	few	CASTRGQNNEQFF	TGTGCCAGTACCAGGGGGCAGAACAATGAGCAGTTCTTC
TRBJ2-2	TRBV6-1	-	many	CASRETGNANTGELFF	TGTGCCAGCAGAGAAACAGGGAACGCGAACACCGGGGAGCTGTTTTTT
TRBJ2-5	TRBV5-1	TRBD2	many	CASSLWSGSVETQYF	TGCGCCAGCAGCTTGTGGAGCGGGAGTGTGGAGACCCAGTACTTC
TRBJ1-1	TRBV2	-	many	CASSGVFGNTEAFF	TGTGCCAGCAGTGGGGTTTTCGGGAACACTGAAGCTTTCTTT
TRBJ2-7	TRBV20-1	-	many	CSARDLRGSYEQYF	TGCAGTGCTAGAGATCTAAGGGGATCCTACGAGCAGTACTTC
TRBJ2-4	TRBV4-3	-	many	CASSQDLGGRGHGNIQYF	TGCGCCAGCAGCCAAGATCTAGGGGGGAGGGGGCACGGAAACATTCAGTACTTC
TRBJ1-1	TRBV7-3	-	many	CASSFRAASEAFF	TGTGCCAGCAGCTTCAGGGCAGCAAGTGAAGCTTTCTTT
TRBJ1-2	TRBV28	TRBD1	many	CASSSRTGEEYGYTF	TGTGCCAGCAGTTCTCGGACAGGGGAGGAATACGGCTACACCTTC
TRBJ1-6	TRBV6-1	-	many	CASRGFVDSPLHF	TGTGCCAGCAGGGGCTTTGTGGATTCACCCCTCCACTTT
TRBJ2-4	TRBV2	-	many	CASRDSRAKNIQYF	TGTGCCAGCAGGGATTCCCGAGCCAAAAACATTCAGTACTTC
TRBJ2-7	TRBV10-3	TRBD1	many	CAISESEGQGTYEQYF	TGTGCCATCAGTGAGTCCGAGGGACAGGGGACCTACGAGCAGTACTTC
TRBJ2-5	TRBV28	TRBD1	many	CASSLPPGQGKTQYF	TGTGCCAGCAGTTTACCTCCGGGACAGGGAAAGACCCAGTACTTC
TRBJ1-1	TRBV7-8	-	-	CASSSQSLSGTEAFF	TGTGCCAGCAGCTCGCAGTCTTTGTCGGGGACCGAAGCTTTCTTT
TRBJ2-7	TRBV6-5	TRBD2	many	CASGTSGSVQYF	TGTGCCAGCGGTACTAGCGGGAGTGTGCAGTACTTC
TRBJ2-5	TRBV4-1	-	few	CASSQVFGGAQETQYF	TGCGCCAGCAGCCAAGTCTTCGGGGGAGCCCAAGAGACCCAGTACTTC
TRBJ1-5	TRBV6-2/TRBV6-3	TRBD1	many	CASKRLGTGDVQPQHF	TGTGCCAGCAAGAGACTCGGGACAGGGGACGTTCAGCCCCAGCATTTT
TRBJ2-2	TRBV9	-	-	CASSLTGTPGPGELFF	TGTGCCAGCAGCCTCACCGGGACCCCGGGACCCGGGGAGCTGTTTTTT